These 32 T cell receptor beta chains share one sample of origin, sequenced in a study of human T cells and chemical hapten exposure. Time point denoted: pre-sensitization, week 0. The treatment was: therapeutic diphenylcyclopropenone sensitization with weekly scalp DPC. In TCRdb, the RACE reads were re-called with MiXCR into one record per CDR3 protein. The sample lists about 74,000 distinct CDR3 sequences, 13% to 15% seen once, with 4.6% in the top ten. The source was whole blood, collected in connection with sensitization to the hapten diphenylcyclopropenone (DPC). Receptors were obtained from a woman between 50 and 59 years old with alopecia areata. Some clones in this sample may be carry-over from other donors' samples.

The V call is TRBV19, the J call TRBJ2-2; 9 bases map to TRBD2. V shed 4 bases and J 2 bases; nucleotides not matched to a gene: 5. Germline loops: CDR1 LNHDA, CDR2 SQIVND (reference sequence). The CDR3 is 16 amino acids. The CDR3 here is CASSTIAGDNTGELFF. CDR3 nucleotide sequence: TGTGCCAGTAGTACTATAGCGGGGGATAACACCGGGGAGCTGTTTTTT.

This clonotype was recorded many times. The gene calls are TRBV9 and TRBJ2-7, with no clear D. CDR1 and CDR2 (germline): SGDLS, YYNGEE. The CDR3 has 14 residues. V was cut by 4 bases and J by 0 bases, with 11 bases left in between. CDR3 loop: CASSFSYNSYEQYF. For the CDR3, the DNA is TGTGCCAGCAGCTTCAGTTACAACTCCTACGAGCAGTACTTC.

This clonotype was observed a handful of times. CDR3 sequence (DNA): TGTGCCAGCTCACCTGGGCAAGAGACCCAGTACTTC. It codes for CASSPGQETQYF. The chain uses TRBV18 and TRBJ2-5; D not certain. V shed 3 bases and J shed 2 bases, with 4 bases lying between them. Germline-derived CDR1 and CDR2 are KGHSH and LQKENI. The CDR3 extends over 12 amino acids.

The V call is TRBV12-3 or TRBV12-4, the J call TRBJ2-1; D unresolved. V was clipped by 6 bases and J by 2 bases, with 14 bases between them. The CDR3 has 15 residues. The DNA for the CDR3 is TGTGCCAGCAGCAAAACCCCACTCACCTACAATGAGCAGTTCTTC. Its protein is CASSKTPLTYNEQFF.

This clonotype was found a few times. This rearrangement joins TRBV2 to TRBJ2-7; no clear D gene. The germline V gene encodes CDR1 SNHLY and CDR2 FYNNEI. The CDR3 is 13 amino acids. V was cut by 2 bases and J by 0 bases, with 5 bases left in between. Here the CDR3 DNA reads TGTGCCAGCAGTGAACAGGTCTCCTACGAGCAGTACTTC. The encoded protein is CASSEQVSYEQYF.

This clonotype was observed a few times. The chain couples TRBV6-5 to TRBJ1-1, with a weak D call TRBD1 (5 bases). This CDR3 has 14 amino acids. Trimming pared 2 bases from V and 1 base from J, leaving 8 bases between. The germline V gene has CDR1 MNHEY and CDR2 SVGAGI. For the CDR3, the DNA is TGTGCCAGCAGTTACCAAGGACAGAACACTGAAGCTTTCTTT. Its protein is CASSYQGQNTEAFF.

The rearrangement joins TRBV7-2 to TRBJ2-3, with 7 bases that match TRBD2. The germline gives CDR1 SGHTA, CDR2 FQGNSA. The ends lost 10 bases at V and 4 bases at J; junction bases unmatched: 11. The CDR3 is 14 amino acids. The CDR3 region has the DNA TGTGCCACCTTCAGGGCGGGAGTGGCAGATACGCAGTATTTT. Translating gives CATFRAGVADTQYF.

This clonotype turned up a few times. The chain links TRBV7-9 to TRBJ1-6; possibly TRBD1 for D (5 bases). Per germline, CDR1 SEHNR and CDR2 FQNEAQ (reference sequence). The V gene lost 4 bases and the J gene lost 6 bases, with 19 bases spanning the gap. CDR3 length: 17 residues. In nucleotides, the CDR3 is TGTGCCAGCAGCTCAACTTCTCGTGCAGGGTCTAATTCACCCCTCCACTTT. It specifies CASSSTSRAGSNSPLHF.

This clonotype rates as medium-sized. V gene TRBV27 combines with J gene TRBJ1-2, with TRBD1 matching 8 bases. After removal of 5 bases from V and 8 bases from J, the junction contained 7 bases not matched to a gene. The CDR3 runs 13 residues. Germline lookup yields CDR1 MNHEY and CDR2 SMNVEV (reference sequence). This CDR3 reads CASSPTGDGGYTF. In DNA, the CDR3 is TGTGCCAGCAGTCCGACAGGGGATGGAGGCTACACCTTC.

J is TRBJ1-2 and V is TRBV5-1; TRBD1 agrees at 7 bases. The CDR3 sequence is 15 residues long. The V gene's germline CDR1 is SGHRS and CDR2 YFSETQ. J gave up 7 bases and V 2 bases, and 11 bases lay outside the gene matches. The CDR3 sequence: CASSFNRGETGGYTF. CDR3 bases: TGCGCCAGCAGCTTTAACAGGGGCGAGACTGGTGGCTACACCTTC. The full variable domain, in which reference TRBV5-1 and TRBJ1-2 provide the parts outside the CDR3, is KAGVTQTPRYLIKTRGQQVTLSCSPISGHRSVSWYQQTPGQGLQFLFEYFSETQRNKGNFPGRFSGRQFSNSRSEMNVSTLELGDSALYLCASSFNRGETGGYTFGSGTRLTVV.

This clonotype has only a few counts. The rearrangement links TRBV20-1 to TRBJ2-1; 9 positions agree with TRBD2. CDR3 length: 14 residues. The germline gives CDR1 DFQATT, CDR2 SNEGSKA (reference sequence). The J segment lost 8 bases and the V segment lost 1 base, leaving 6 bases of the junction unmatched. The chain's CDR3 is CSARVASGTHEQFF. The CDR3 DNA reads as TGCAGTGCTAGAGTGGCTAGCGGGACCCATGAGCAGTTCTTC.

The chain employs TRBV7-6 and TRBJ1-4; 7 nucleotides match TRBD1. This CDR3 contains 14 residues. With V trimmed by 4 bases and J by 7 bases, 6 bases remained unmatched. The germline CDR1 and CDR2 sequences are SGHVS and FNYEAQ. The CDR3 loop is CASSSTGQSEKLFF. DNA for the CDR3: TGTGCCAGCAGCTCGACAGGGCAGTCTGAAAAACTGTTTTTT.

This clonotype was recorded a few times. J is TRBJ1-1 and V is TRBV30; 7 nucleotides match TRBD1. There are 13 residues in the CDR3. V shed 0 bases and J 4 bases; nucleotides not matched to a gene: 2. CDR1 GTSNPN and CDR2 SVGIG come from the germline V gene (reference sequence). CDR3 in amino acids: CAWSVRQGTEAFF. The CDR3 nucleotides read TGTGCCTGGAGTGTGAGACAGGGCACTGAAGCTTTCTTT.

In this sample, this clonotype turned up many times. The chain recombines TRBV2 with TRBJ2-1, with D possibly matching TRBD2 (6 bases). CDR3 length equals 15 residues. Germline CDR1 reads SNHLY; CDR2 reads FYNNEI. Deletions cut 4 bases from V and 2 bases from J, with 12 bases between. The CDR3 here is CASSGASVPYNEQFF. The DNA for the CDR3 is TGTGCCAGCAGTGGGGCTAGCGTCCCCTACAATGAGCAGTTCTTC.

This clonotype has at least ten counts. This chain links TRBV3-1 with TRBJ1-5, with D unresolved. Germline V gives CDR1 LGHDT, CDR2 YNNKEL (reference sequence). Trimming cost V 1 base and J 6 bases, with 10 bases left between them. The CDR3 has 14 amino acids. The CDR3 loop is CASSQGPRGQPQHF. The CDR3 nucleotides are TGTGCCAGCAGCCAAGGGCCTCGGGGTCAGCCCCAGCATTTT.

The rearrangement uses TRBV29-1 and TRBJ2-1; 11 bases fit TRBD2. Looked up from germline, CDR1 is SQVTM and CDR2 is ANQGSEA. With 7 bases clipped from V and 7 bases from J, the junction kept 9 bases outside the gene matches. CDR3 size: 14 residues. The CDR3 bases are TGCAGCGCCCGGCTAGCGGGAGGCCTTAATGAGCAGTTCTTC. Protein: CSARLAGGLNEQFF.

This clonotype was counted a few times. The chain recombines TRBV5-1 with TRBJ2-3; 9 bases match TRBD1. Unmatched junction bases numbered 5, after V lost 7 bases and J lost 2 bases. CDR1 and CDR2 from the germline V gene are SGHRS and YFSETQ. This CDR3 spans 14 amino acids. The CDR3 spells CASQDRGTTDTQYF. In nucleotides, the CDR3 is TGCGCCAGCCAGGACAGGGGAACCACAGATACGCAGTATTTT. The full variable domain, with the rest looked up from reference TRBV5-1 and TRBJ2-3, is KAGVTQTPRYLIKTRGQQVTLSCSPISGHRSVSWYQQTPGQGLQFLFEYFSETQRNKGNFPGRFSGRQFSNSRSEMNVSTLELGDSALYLCASQDRGTTDTQYFGPGTRLTVL.

This clonotype has ten or more counts. The rearrangement joins TRBV12-2 to TRBJ2-3. TRBV12-2 corresponds to a pseudogene. This CDR3 is built from 14 residues. The CDR3 region is CASRFRFGTDTQYF. In DNA form, the CDR3 reads TGTGCAAGTCGCTTTAGATTCGGGACAGATACGCAGTATTTT.

This clonotype has only a few counts. This chain uses TRBV7-9 with TRBJ2-7, with TRBD2 identical over 11 bases. Germline V gene sequence: CDR1 SEHNR, CDR2 FQNEAQ (reference sequence). V lost 3 bases, J lost 0 bases, and 7 bases stayed unmatched. The CDR3 length is 17 residues. The CDR3 DNA reads as TGTGCCAGCAGCTTCGACCAGGGACTAGCGGCCTCCTACGAGCAGTACTTC. Translation: CASSFDQGLAASYEQYF.

The J gene is TRBJ1-4, the V gene TRBV18; the D gene is possibly TRBD1 (6 bases). The V gene's germline CDR1 is KGHSH and CDR2 LQKENI. Trimming shortened V by 3 bases and J by 7 bases, and 12 bases separated the two germline ends. CDR3 length: 14 residues. CDR3 in amino acids: CASSPGGEGEKLFF. DNA of the CDR3: TGTGCCAGCTCACCCGGGGGCGAGGGTGAAAAACTGTTTTTT.

This clonotype occurred a few times. The J gene is TRBJ2-1, the V gene TRBV19; TRBD2 agrees at 10 bases. Germline CDR1 LNHDA, CDR2 SQIVND (reference sequence). The CDR3 runs to 16 residues. J gave up 7 bases and V 0 bases, and 6 bases lay outside the gene matches. CDR3 region: CASSIEGTSERNEQFF. The CDR3 DNA reads as TGTGCCAGTAGTATAGAAGGGACTAGCGAGAGGAATGAGCAGTTCTTC.

J is TRBJ2-1 and V is TRBV6-2 or TRBV6-3; 7 bases fit TRBD1. The CDR3 totals 13 residues. CDR1 and CDR2 (germline): MNHEY, SVGEGT. With 6 bases clipped from V and 4 bases from J, the junction kept 3 bases outside the gene matches. The DNA of the CDR3 is TGTGCCAGCAGGGACAGGCTTTACAATGAGCAGTTCTTC. Translating it yields CASRDRLYNEQFF.

This clonotype occurred a few times. This chain links TRBV7-2 with TRBJ2-1, with a possible D match to TRBD2 (5 bases). The V end was cut by 8 bases, the J end by 9 bases, with 20 bases between. The germline CDR1 and CDR2 sequences are SGHTA and FQGNSA. CDR3 size: 14 residues. This chain's CDR3 is CASGPSASISEQFF. The CDR3 DNA is TGTGCCAGCGGCCCTTCGGCTAGCATCAGTGAGCAGTTCTTC.

The gene calls are TRBV28 and TRBJ1-1; no reliable D call. Per germline, CDR1 MDHEN and CDR2 SYDVKM. This CDR3 has 11 residues. V shed 7 bases and J shed 1 base, with 4 bases lying between them. CDR3 DNA sequence: TGTGCCAGCATGGGGAACACTGAAGCTTTCTTT. Protein product: CASMGNTEAFF.

The chain links TRBV24-1 to TRBJ2-3; the D gene could be TRBD1 or TRBD2 (6 bases each). V lost 9 bases, J lost 0 bases, and 18 bases lay in between. Germline-derived CDR1 and CDR2 are KGHDR and SFDVKD. CDR3 size: 16 residues. CDR3 nucleotides: TGTGCCACCGGAGAATCGGGGGCCTCTAGCACAGATACGCAGTATTTT. This codes for CATGESGASSTDTQYF.

V usage is TRBV20-1 and J usage is TRBJ2-3, with D possibly matching TRBD2 (6 bases). V gave up 1 base and J gave up 1 base, with 9 bases separating them. Germline V gives CDR1 DFQATT, CDR2 SNEGSKA (reference sequence). The CDR3 covers 14 residues. CDR3 protein: CSARGQRGTDTQYF. As DNA, the CDR3 is TGCAGTGCTAGAGGCCAGCGGGGCACAGATACGCAGTATTTT.

This clonotype came up many times. The chain employs TRBV11-3 and TRBJ2-2; no reliable D call. This CDR3 region has 13 residues. V was clipped by 0 bases and J by 4 bases, with 3 bases between them. CDR1 and CDR2 (germline): SGHNT, YENEEA. The CDR3 reads CASSLEGTGELFF. CDR3 in DNA: TGTGCCAGCAGCTTAGAAGGCACCGGGGAGCTGTTTTTT.

This clonotype came up a few times. The chain combines TRBV3-1 with TRBJ2-6, with D unresolved. The V and J ends lost 6 bases and 1 base respectively, with 4 bases between them. The CDR3 spans 13 residues. Germline CDR1 and CDR2: LGHDT and YNNKEL (reference sequence). The CDR3 nucleotides are TGTGCCAGCAGGCAGTCTGGGGCCAACGTCCTGACTTTC. As protein: CASRQSGANVLTF.

The chain recombines TRBV10-3 with TRBJ1-2; perhaps TRBD1 as D (5 bases). The CDR3 is 11 amino acids. Per germline, CDR1 ENHRY and CDR2 SYGVKD. V was pared by 8 bases and J by 4 bases, with 8 bases between. CDR3 protein: CAIGAGYGYTF. CDR3 DNA: TGTGCCATCGGGGCTGGCTATGGCTACACCTTC.

This clonotype has just a few counts. The rearrangement uses TRBV7-9 and TRBJ1-6; D call uncertain. There are 17 residues in the CDR3. Germline assignment: CDR1 SEHNR and CDR2 FQNEAQ (reference sequence). Trimming removed 3 bases at V and 4 bases at J, with 16 bases between. In nucleotides, the CDR3 is TGTGCCAGCAGCTTTTCGGGAGAAAACCGGTATAATTCACCCCTCCACTTT. It yields the protein CASSFSGENRYNSPLHF. Full variable domain (outside the CDR3, taken from reference TRBV7-9 and TRBJ1-6): DTGVSQNPRHKITKRGQNVTFRCDPISEHNRLYWYRQTLGQGPEFLTYFQNEAQLEKSRLLSDRFSAERPKGSFSTLEIQRTEQGDSAMYLCASSFSGENRYNSPLHFGNGTRLTVT.

This clonotype was detected only a few times. The V and J genes are TRBV9 and TRBJ2-5, with D unresolved. Trimming shortened V by 2 bases and J by 6 bases, and 14 bases separated the two germline ends. This CDR3 region has 14 residues. Germline assignment: CDR1 SGDLS and CDR2 YYNGEE. CDR3 nucleotide sequence: TGTGCCAGCAGCGTTGAAGTAACTGGGAAGACCCAGTACTTC. Its protein product is CASSVEVTGKTQYF.

In its sample, this clonotype was seen many times. V and J are TRBV29-1 and TRBJ2-7, with 8 bases fitting TRBD1. Trimming cost V 7 bases and J 10 bases; bases outside gene matches: 9. This CDR3 has 11 residues. CDR1 and CDR2 (germline): SQVTM, ANQGSEA. CDR3 loop: CSAALGQGQYF. CDR3 sequence (DNA): TGCAGCGCAGCCCTAGGACAGGGACAGTACTTC.